The source of this T cell receptor beta chain is a study of beta chain features in type 1 diabetes. Expressed TCRB transcripts got sequenced, as all isolated RNA was reverse transcribed. Repertoires were generated with immunoSEQ multiplex PCR, while TCRdb's copy carries only in-frame clones and drops some. The sample has about 140,000 clones; roughly 10% are singletons. Study conclusions and caveats: There were fewer insertions and more deletions at the VDJ junctions of type 1 diabetes patients.

Per germline, CDR1 SGHRS and CDR2 YFSETQ. Trimming stripped 0 bases from V and 2 bases from J, with 13 bases between. The CDR3 runs 16 residues. A remark on this clone: The antigen is not known.

Post-sort purity exceeded 95% for all sorted populations. The sample consisted of central memory CD4+ T cells from blood. The receptor's source is a woman aged 40-49 years in good health. The V call is TRBV5-1, the J call TRBJ2-3; tentative D call: TRBD1 (6 bases). CDR3 residues: CASSLARGSLTDTQYF. The CDR3 region has the DNA TGCGCCAGCAGCTTGGCCAGGGGAAGCCTCACAGATACGCAGTATTTT.